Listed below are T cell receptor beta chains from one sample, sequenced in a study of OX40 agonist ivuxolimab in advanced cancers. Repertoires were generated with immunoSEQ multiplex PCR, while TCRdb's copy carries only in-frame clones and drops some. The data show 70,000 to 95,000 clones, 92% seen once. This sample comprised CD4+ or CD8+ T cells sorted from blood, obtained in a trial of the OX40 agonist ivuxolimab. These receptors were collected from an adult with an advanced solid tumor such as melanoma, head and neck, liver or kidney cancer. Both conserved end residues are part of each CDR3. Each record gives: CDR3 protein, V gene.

CDR3: CATISRGGYTEAFF; V: TRBV5-4
CDR3: CASSVGGTGQEAFF; V: TRBV9
CDR3: CASSLLGGTQYF; V: TRBV9
CDR3: CASSPAAYQPQHF; V: TRBV18
CDR3: CASSRGGANTGELFF; V: TRBV9
CDR3: CSSPWRGLPYEQYF; V: TRBV29-1
CDR3: CASSPPGGVFGTTEAFF; V: TRBV18
CDR3: CASSFQTGEKLFF; V: TRBV7-9
CDR3: CASSLLLTGRTDTQYF; V: TRBV7-2
CDR3: CASREATGLNSPLHF; V: TRBV27
CDR3: CASSSQETQYF; V: TRBV5-1
CDR3: CASSPGQGSNQPQHF; V: TRBV25-1
CDR3: CASSQPSGRAEETQYF; V: TRBV14
CDR3: CASSHLTGNEQFF; V: TRBV9
CDR3: CASSESLVSGDGNTIYF; V: TRBV6-1
CDR3: CASSLRDSQETQYF; V: TRBV5-5
CDR3: CASSLAGGLDVAEAFF; V: TRBV5-1
CDR3: CATSRDLSEQFF; V: TRBV15
CDR3: CSASLTTSNQPQHF; V: TRBV29-1
CDR3: CASSESSYNEQFF; V: TRBV2
CDR3: CASSNPRVHQNTGELFF; V: TRBV7-3
CDR3: CASGPDRNTEAFF; V: TRBV12-5
CDR3: CASSPEGYTYNEQFF; V: TRBV4-2
CDR3: CASSVSGLDVTDTQYF; V: TRBV19
CDR3: CASSLAGANVLTF; V: TRBV5-5
CDR3: CASSLEGTGSTDTQYF; V: TRBV7-3
CDR3: CASSFQETQYF; V: TRBV11-3
CDR3: CASSLARGGDTQYF; V: TRBV7-2
CDR3: CASSSGLAVVYEQYF; V: TRBV7-2
CDR3: CASGYSGQQYYEQYF; V: TRBV6-5
CDR3: CASSLLAGTGNEKLFF; V: TRBV5-8
CDR3: CASSRTGDYEQYF; V: TRBV27
CDR3: CASSPPGRDTEAFF; V: TRBV18
CDR3: CASSMGGGETQYF; V: TRBV19
CDR3: CASSYSPSAYNEQFF; V: TRBV6-5
CDR3: CASSIERTVPYEQYF; V: TRBV19
CDR3: CASSGLDRGQDTGELFF; V: TRBV2
CDR3: CASSRGAENTEAFF; V: TRBV5-1
CDR3: CASSPPAGYEQYF; V: TRBV19
CDR3: CASSYSAPRGFGYTF; V: TRBV6-6
CDR3: CASSQPNTEAFF; V: TRBV5-8
CDR3: CASRSGDGEGQPQHF; V: TRBV10-2
CDR3: CASSSTGTATDTQYF; V: TRBV5-1
CDR3: CASSFQIGAYEQYF; V: TRBV27
CDR3: CASSQPPGSQIGNQPQHF; V: TRBV4-1
CDR3: CASSEGRDGVF; V: TRBV19
CDR3: CSVGLAGDNEQFF; V: TRBV29-1
CDR3: CASSPRPDSGNTIYF; V: TRBV11-2